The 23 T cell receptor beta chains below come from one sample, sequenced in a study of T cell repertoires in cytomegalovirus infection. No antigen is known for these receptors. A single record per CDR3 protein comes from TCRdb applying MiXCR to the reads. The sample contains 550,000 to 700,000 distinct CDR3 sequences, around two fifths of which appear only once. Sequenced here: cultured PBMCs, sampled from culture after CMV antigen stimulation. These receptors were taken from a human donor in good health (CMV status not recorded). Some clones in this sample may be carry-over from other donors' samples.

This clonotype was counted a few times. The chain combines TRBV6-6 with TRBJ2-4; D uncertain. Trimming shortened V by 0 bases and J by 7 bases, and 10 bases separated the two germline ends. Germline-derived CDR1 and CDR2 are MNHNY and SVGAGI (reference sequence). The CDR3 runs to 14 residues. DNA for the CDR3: TGTGCCAGCAGTTACTCGACCCAAGAGAACATTCAGTACTTC. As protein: CASSYSTQENIQYF.

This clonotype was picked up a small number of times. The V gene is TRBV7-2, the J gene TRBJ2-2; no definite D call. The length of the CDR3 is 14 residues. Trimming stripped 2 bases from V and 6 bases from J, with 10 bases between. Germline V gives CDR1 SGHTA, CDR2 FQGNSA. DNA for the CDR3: TGTGCCAGCAGCTTATCGCGAAGGGCCGGGGAGCTGTTTTTT. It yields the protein CASSLSRRAGELFF.

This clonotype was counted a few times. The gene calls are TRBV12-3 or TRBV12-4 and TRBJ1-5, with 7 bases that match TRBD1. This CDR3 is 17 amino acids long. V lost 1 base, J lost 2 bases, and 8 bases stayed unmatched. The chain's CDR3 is CASSLETGWGGNQPQHF. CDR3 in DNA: TGTGCCAGCAGTTTAGAGACAGGGTGGGGTGGCAATCAGCCCCAGCATTTT.

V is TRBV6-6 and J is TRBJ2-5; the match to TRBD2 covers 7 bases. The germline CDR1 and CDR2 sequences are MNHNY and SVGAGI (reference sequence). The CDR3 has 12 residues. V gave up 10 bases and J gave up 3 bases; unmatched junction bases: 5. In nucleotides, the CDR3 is TGTGCCACCTCTCTAGCGGAAGAGACCCAGTACTTC. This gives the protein CATSLAEETQYF.

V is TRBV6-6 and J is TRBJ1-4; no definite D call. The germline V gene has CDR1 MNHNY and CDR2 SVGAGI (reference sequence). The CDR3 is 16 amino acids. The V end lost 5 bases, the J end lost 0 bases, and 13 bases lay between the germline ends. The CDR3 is CASSPSLPATNEKLFF. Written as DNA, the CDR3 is TGTGCCAGCAGTCCCTCCCTTCCTGCAACTAATGAAAAACTGTTTTTT.

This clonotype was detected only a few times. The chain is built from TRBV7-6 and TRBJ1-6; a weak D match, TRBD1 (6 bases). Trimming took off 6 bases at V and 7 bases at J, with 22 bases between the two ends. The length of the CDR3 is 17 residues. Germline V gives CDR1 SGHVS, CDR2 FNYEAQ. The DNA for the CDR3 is TGTGCCAGCAGGGCGTCGGGGGCTCAAGGACGGAATTCACCCCTCCACTTT. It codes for CASRASGAQGRNSPLHF.

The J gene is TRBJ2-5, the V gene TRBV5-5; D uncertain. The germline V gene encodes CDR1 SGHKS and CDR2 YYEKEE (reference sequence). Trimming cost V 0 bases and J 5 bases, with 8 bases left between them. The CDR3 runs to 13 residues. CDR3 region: CASSLGGWETQYF. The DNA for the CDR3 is TGTGCCAGCAGCTTGGGTGGATGGGAGACCCAGTACTTC.

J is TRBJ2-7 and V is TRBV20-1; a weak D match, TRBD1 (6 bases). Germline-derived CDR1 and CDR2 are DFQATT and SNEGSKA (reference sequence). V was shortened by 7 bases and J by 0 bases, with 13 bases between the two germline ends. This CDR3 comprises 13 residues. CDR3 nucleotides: TGCAGTGTCAGAGGGACAAACTCCTACGAGCAGTACTTC. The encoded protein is CSVRGTNSYEQYF.

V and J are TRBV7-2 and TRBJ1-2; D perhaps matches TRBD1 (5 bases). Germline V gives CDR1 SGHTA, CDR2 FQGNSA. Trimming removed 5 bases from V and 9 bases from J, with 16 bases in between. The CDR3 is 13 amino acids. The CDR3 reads CASSLGDVLSYTF. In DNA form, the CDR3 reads TGTGCCAGCAGCCTAGGGGACGTGCTGAGCTACACCTTC.

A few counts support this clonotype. The CDR3 DNA is TGTGCCAGCAGTACCATCCTTAAAAACATTCAGTACTTC. Translating gives CASSTILKNIQYF. This rearrangement joins TRBV12-3 or TRBV12-4 to TRBJ2-4; D gene uncertain. Trimming removed 5 bases from V and 4 bases from J, with 9 bases in between. This CDR3 is built from 13 residues.

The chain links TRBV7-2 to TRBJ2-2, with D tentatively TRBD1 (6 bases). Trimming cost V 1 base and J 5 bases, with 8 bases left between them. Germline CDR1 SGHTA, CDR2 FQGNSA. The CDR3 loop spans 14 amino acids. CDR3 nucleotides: TGTGCCAGCAGCTTAGGGGGGCGGACCGGGGAGCTGTTTTTT. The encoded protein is CASSLGGRTGELFF.

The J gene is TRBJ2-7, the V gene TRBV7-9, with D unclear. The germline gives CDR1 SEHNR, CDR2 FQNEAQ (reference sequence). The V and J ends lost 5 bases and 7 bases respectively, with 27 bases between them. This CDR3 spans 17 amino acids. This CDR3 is CASSLPLDLGPPEEQYF. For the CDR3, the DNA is TGTGCCAGCAGCCTTCCTCTAGACCTAGGCCCTCCAGAGGAGCAGTACTTC.

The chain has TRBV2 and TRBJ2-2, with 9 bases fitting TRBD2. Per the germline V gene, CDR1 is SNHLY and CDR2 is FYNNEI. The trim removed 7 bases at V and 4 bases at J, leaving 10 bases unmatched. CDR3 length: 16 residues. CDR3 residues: CASKVAGDSGTGELFF. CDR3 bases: TGTGCCAGCAAGGTAGCGGGAGATTCGGGCACCGGGGAGCTGTTTTTT.

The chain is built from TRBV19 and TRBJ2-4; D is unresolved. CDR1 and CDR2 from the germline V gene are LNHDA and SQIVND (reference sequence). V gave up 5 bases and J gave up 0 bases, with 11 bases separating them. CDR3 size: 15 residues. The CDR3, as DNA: TGTGCCAGTAGTCTGGGAATCCTAGCCAAAAACATTCAGTACTTC. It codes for CASSLGILAKNIQYF.

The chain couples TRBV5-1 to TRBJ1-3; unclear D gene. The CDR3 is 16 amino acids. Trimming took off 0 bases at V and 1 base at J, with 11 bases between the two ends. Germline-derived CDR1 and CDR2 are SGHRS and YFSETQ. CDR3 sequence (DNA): TGCGCCAGCAGCTTGGGTCCCGGAACGTCTGGAAACACCATATATTTT. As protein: CASSLGPGTSGNTIYF.

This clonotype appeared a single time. The CDR3 DNA reads as TGTGCCAGTAGTATCTCTGGACAGGGTTTCGTCTACACCTTC. Translating gives CASSISGQGFVYTF. The V and J genes are TRBV19 and TRBJ1-2, with 8 bases matching TRBD1. The germline V gene has CDR1 LNHDA and CDR2 SQIVND (reference sequence). The trim removed 3 bases at V and 10 bases at J, leaving 10 bases unmatched. The CDR3 consists of 14 residues. Full variable domain (missing parts from reference TRBV19 and TRBJ1-2): DGGITQSPKYLFRKEGQNVTLSCEQNLNHDAMYWYRQDPGQGLRLIYYSQIVNDFQKGDIAEGYSVSREKKESFPLTVTSAQKNPTAFYLCASSISGQGFVYTFGSGTRLTVV.

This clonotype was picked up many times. In DNA form, the CDR3 reads TGTGCCAGCAGCCATGACTTCCTGGGGCCTGCTTACAATGAGCAGTTCTTC. This translates into CASSHDFLGPAYNEQFF. The chain recombines TRBV14 with TRBJ2-1; the D gene is possibly TRBD1 (5 bases). Germline V gene sequence: CDR1 SGHDN, CDR2 FVKESK. This CDR3 has 17 residues. Trimming pared 3 bases from V and 4 bases from J, leaving 19 bases between.

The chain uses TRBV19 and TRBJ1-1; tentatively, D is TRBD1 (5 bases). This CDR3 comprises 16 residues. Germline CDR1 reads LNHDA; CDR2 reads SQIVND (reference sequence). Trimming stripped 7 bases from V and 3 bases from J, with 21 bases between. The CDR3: CASTDVPGLGDTEAFF. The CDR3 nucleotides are TGTGCCAGTACCGATGTACCAGGGCTTGGGGACACTGAAGCTTTCTTT. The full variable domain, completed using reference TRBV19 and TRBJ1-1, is DGGITQSPKYLFRKEGQNVTLSCEQNLNHDAMYWYRQDPGQGLRLIYYSQIVNDFQKGDIAEGYSVSREKKESFPLTVTSAQKNPTAFYLCASTDVPGLGDTEAFFGQGTRLTVV.

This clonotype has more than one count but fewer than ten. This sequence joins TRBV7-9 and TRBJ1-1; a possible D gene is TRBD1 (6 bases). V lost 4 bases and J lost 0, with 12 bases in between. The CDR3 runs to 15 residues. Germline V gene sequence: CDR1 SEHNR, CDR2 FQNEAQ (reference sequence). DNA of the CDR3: TGTGCCAGCAGCTCCACCGGGACAATGAACACTGAAGCTTTCTTT. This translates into CASSSTGTMNTEAFF.

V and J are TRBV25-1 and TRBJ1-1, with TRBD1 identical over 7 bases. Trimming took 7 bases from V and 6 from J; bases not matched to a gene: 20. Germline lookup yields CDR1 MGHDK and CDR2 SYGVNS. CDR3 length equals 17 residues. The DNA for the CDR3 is TGTGCCAGCATAGCCGACTTCGACAGGGTAGGTGGATCTGAAGCTTTCTTT. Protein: CASIADFDRVGGSEAFF.

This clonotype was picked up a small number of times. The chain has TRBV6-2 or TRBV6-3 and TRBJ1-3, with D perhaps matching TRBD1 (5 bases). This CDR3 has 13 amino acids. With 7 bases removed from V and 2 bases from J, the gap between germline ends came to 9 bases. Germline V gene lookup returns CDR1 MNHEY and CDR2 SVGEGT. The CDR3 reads CASKRQTGNTIYF. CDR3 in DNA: TGTGCCAGCAAACGACAGACTGGAAACACCATATATTTT.

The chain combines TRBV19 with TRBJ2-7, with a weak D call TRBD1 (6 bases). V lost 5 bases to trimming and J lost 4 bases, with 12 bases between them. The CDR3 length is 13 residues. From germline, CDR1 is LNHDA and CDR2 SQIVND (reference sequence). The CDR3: CASSAADSYEQYF. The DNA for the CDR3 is TGTGCCAGTAGTGCCGCGGACAGTTACGAGCAGTACTTC. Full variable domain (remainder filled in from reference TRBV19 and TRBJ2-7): DGGITQSPKYLFRKEGQNVTLSCEQNLNHDAMYWYRQDPGQGLRLIYYSQIVNDFQKGDIAEGYSVSREKKESFPLTVTSAQKNPTAFYLCASSAADSYEQYFGPGTRLTVT.

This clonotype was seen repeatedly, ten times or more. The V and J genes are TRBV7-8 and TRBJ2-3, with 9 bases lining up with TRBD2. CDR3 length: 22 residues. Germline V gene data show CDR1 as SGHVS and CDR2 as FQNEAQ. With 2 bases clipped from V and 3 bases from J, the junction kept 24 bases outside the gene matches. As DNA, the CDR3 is TGTGCCAGCAGCTTAAGGTGGAGAGGAATTAAGCGGGAGGTTATCCCAACAGATACGCAGTATTTT. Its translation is CASSLRWRGIKREVIPTDTQYF.